Sequencing of this TCR beta chain was carried out in a study of T cells in Graves' hyperthyroidism and ophthalmopathy. V shed 3 bases and J 3 bases; nucleotides not matched to a gene: 8. The CDR3 consists of 16 residues. The germline CDR1 and CDR2 sequences are LGHDT and YNNKEL (reference sequence). Clinical symptoms, serum thyroxine and TRAb, thyroid ultrasound and orbital computed tomography were used for the diagnoses. The table lists this clonotype with many counts. Its antigen is currently unknown. Researchers amplified the TCR beta CDR3 regions from RNA transcripts. A set of HTBI primers served as the primers for a first-round RT-PCR of the TCR CDR3. Each CDR3 protein gets one entry after TCRdb re-called the multiplex PCR reads with MiXCR. Of under 400,000 distinct CDR3 sequences listed, about 15% are singletons. Study results and caveats: Stable hyperthyroidism and ophthalmopathy were separated using 13 V-J signatures.

This clonotype was sampled from a woman between 55 and 75 years old with Graves' ophthalmopathy. V and J are TRBV3-1 and TRBJ2-3; 8 nucleotides match TRBD1. Material for sequencing was blood. The DNA of the CDR3 is TGTGCCAGCAGCCATATCAGGGGGCTCCGGACAGATACGCAGTATTTT. Encoded protein: CASSHIRGLRTDTQYF.